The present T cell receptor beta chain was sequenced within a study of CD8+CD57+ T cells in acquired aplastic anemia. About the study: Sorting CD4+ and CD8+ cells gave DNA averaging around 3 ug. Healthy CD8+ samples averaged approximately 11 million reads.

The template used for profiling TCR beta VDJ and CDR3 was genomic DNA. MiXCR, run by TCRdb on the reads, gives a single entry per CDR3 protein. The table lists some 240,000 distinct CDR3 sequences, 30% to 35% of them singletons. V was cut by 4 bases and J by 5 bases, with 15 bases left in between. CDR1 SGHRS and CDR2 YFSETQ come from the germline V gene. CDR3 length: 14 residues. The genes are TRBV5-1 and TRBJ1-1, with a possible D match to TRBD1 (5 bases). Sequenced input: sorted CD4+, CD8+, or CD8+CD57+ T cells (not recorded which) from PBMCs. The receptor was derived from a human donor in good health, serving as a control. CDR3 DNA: TGCGCCAGCAGCCCCTCCGGTTGGGGGACTGAAGCTTTCTTT. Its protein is CASSPSGWGTEAFF.